This T cell receptor beta chain emerged from a study of CD4+ T cells in melanoma. Points from the study as a whole: Reportedly, melanoma neoantigen-specific CD4+ T cells showed varied differentiation states. CD8+ T cell, macrophage and B cell function reportedly correlated with neoantigen-specific CD4+ T cells.

V lost 0 bases to trimming and J lost 4 bases, with 13 bases between them. The CDR3 is 15 amino acids. Germline CDR1 reads SGHRS; CDR2 reads YFSETQ. Of note for this clone: What it binds is unknown.

The protocol was immunoSEQ multiplex PCR, while the TCRdb copy is restricted to in-frame clones and leaves out a portion. The sample holds around 15,000 clones, roughly three quarters seen once. The sequence came from a human donor with melanoma. The specimen sequenced was cells from a culture (not recorded whether cultured in vitro). The V and J genes are TRBV5-1 and TRBJ1-2; D is undetermined. CDR3 coding DNA: TGCGCCAGCAGCTTGGCGATTTGGGGTGGCTATGGCTACACCTTC. Protein sequence: CASSLAIWGGYGYTF.